This record covers a single T cell receptor beta chain. The sample is drawn from a study of blood T cell repertoires in COVID-19. Overall study context: The United States, Italy and Spain provided the acute and convalescent COVID-19 samples. Sample material is recorded as cDNA or gDNA derived from T cells, B-cell-depleted T cells, or PBMCs.

Trimming removed 0 bases from V and 1 base from J; junction bases left unmatched: 3. The CDR3 totals 16 residues. Germline values: CDR1 LGHDT, CDR2 YNNKEL (reference sequence). Original handling: Reference gene primer amplification gave nucleated cell count estimates. TCRdb keeps only in-frame clones here, not all; method: immunoSEQ multiplex PCR. D and trimming come from the DNA, and the V and J calls and clone size come from that table. The table includes just under 300,000 clones, around 86% detected once. The TCR comes from a man between 70 and 80 years old with acute or convalescent COVID-19. The gene calls are TRBV3-1 (or the pseudogene TRBV3-2) and TRBJ2-1; 7 bases line up with TRBD1. Sequences were obtained from peripheral blood. The CDR3 protein is CASSQDRQGSYNEQFF. The CDR3, as DNA: TGTGCCAGCAGCCAAGACCGACAGGGTTCCTACAATGAGCAGTTCTTC.